Given below is one TCR beta chain in context. Assay used: immunoSEQ multiplex PCR; TCRdb lists only in-frame clones, some missing. The sample lists under 200,000 clones; about nine tenths were seen once. The data were taken from a study of blood T cell repertoires in COVID-19. Germline CDR1 reads LNHNV; CDR2 reads YYDKDF (reference sequence). There are 16 residues in the CDR3. Between the trimmed V and J ends, which lost 1 base and 2 bases, there was a span of 12 bases. The chain joins TRBV15 to TRBJ1-5; D might be TRBD1 (5 bases). Sequencing was carried out using peripheral blood. This TCR came from a man in his fifties with acute or convalescent COVID-19. Written as DNA, the CDR3 is TGTGCCACCAGCAGAGCACAACAGGTGGGCAATCAGCCCCAGCATTTT. Translation gives CATSRAQQVGNQPQHF.